Each of the 5 T cell receptor beta chains below was sequenced from the same sample in a study of cytomegalovirus exposure and HLA in healthy donors. In the PCR, 60 Vbeta and 13 Jbeta primers were used. TCRdb's table, derived via immunoSEQ multiplex PCR, lists solely in-frame clones and lacks some. The sample has about 100,000 clones, roughly 84% seen once. Sequencing was performed on PBMCs. The source of these receptors is a woman aged 18-30 years in good health and CMV-seronegative.

V and J are TRBV5-4 and TRBJ2-5, with D perhaps matching TRBD1 (6 bases). Trimming took 2 bases from V and 2 from J, leaving 10 bases between them. The CDR3 sequence is 14 residues long. The germline CDR1 and CDR2 sequences are SGHNT and YYREEE (reference sequence). The CDR3 DNA reads as TGTGCCAGCAGCTTCAGGGGCCTACAAGAGACCCAGTACTTC. Translated, it gives CASSFRGLQETQYF.

The rearrangement uses TRBV11-2 and TRBJ2-7; the D is unclear. In germline, CDR1 is SGHAT, CDR2 FQNNGV. CDR3 size: 12 residues. The V end was cut by 1 base, the J end by 5 bases, with 6 bases between. The CDR3 DNA follows: TGTGCCAGCAGCTTAGGCCCGGACGAGCAGTACTTC. Translating gives CASSLGPDEQYF.

The chain joins TRBV21-1 to TRBJ2-1; TRBD2 is the table's D call, not checked against the DNA. TRBV21-1 is assigned pseudogene status. CDR3 length: 17 residues. The CDR3: CASSKGGVPSSYNEQFF. In DNA form, the CDR3 reads TGTGCCAGCAGCAAAGGGGGAGTCCCGAGCTCCTACAATGAGCAGTTCTTC.

The chain combines TRBV7-8 with TRBJ1-5; the D is unclear. The V end was cut by 1 base, the J end by 1 base, with 11 bases between. The CDR3 is 16 residues long. CDR1 and CDR2 from the germline V gene are SGHVS and FQNEAQ. The CDR3 reads CASSLEAGLSNQPQHF. The CDR3 nucleotides are TGTGCCAGCAGCTTAGAGGCAGGCCTGAGCAATCAGCCCCAGCATTTT. The full variable domain, with the rest looked up from reference TRBV7-8 and TRBJ1-5, is GAGVSQSPRYKVAKRGQDVALRCDPISGHVSLFWYQQALGQGPEFLTYFQNEAQLDKSGLPSDRFFAERPEGSVSTLKIQRTQQEDSAVYLCASSLEAGLSNQPQHFGDGTRLSIL.

V usage is TRBV2 and J usage is TRBJ2-5; TRBD1 aligns across 12 bases. V gave up 6 bases and J gave up 5 bases; unmatched junction bases: 1. Germline V gene lookup returns CDR1 SNHLY and CDR2 FYNNEI. There are 13 residues in the CDR3. CDR3 sequence: CASRGQGAETQYF. The CDR3 nucleotides read TGTGCCAGCAGGGGACAGGGGGCGGAGACCCAGTACTTC.